Presented here are 29 T cell receptor beta chains from one specimen sequenced in a study of blood T cell repertoires in COVID-19. The method was immunoSEQ multiplex PCR; TCRdb's version includes in-frame clones alone and lacks a portion of them. The sample lists 250,000 to 300,000 clones; nearly 90% were seen once. Sequenced input: PBMCs or T cells enriched from blood (not recorded which). These receptors all stem from a woman in her fifties or sixties who had recovered from COVID-19.

The V gene is TRBV7-2, the J gene TRBJ1-2; D unclear. The germline CDR1 and CDR2 sequences are SGHTA and FQGNSA. The V end was cut by 1 base, the J end by 8 bases, with 11 bases between. This CDR3 comprises 13 residues. This chain's CDR3 is CASSLDSPLGYTF. As DNA, the CDR3 is TGTGCCAGCAGCTTAGATTCTCCTCTGGGCTACACCTTC.

A note on this clone: Mismatch with germline at one junction end may stem from a read error. The rearrangement joins TRBV20-1 to TRBJ2-3, with 7 bases aligning to TRBD2. CDR1 is DFQATT and CDR2 is SNEGSKA in the germline V gene (reference sequence). The CDR3 contains 10 residues. CDR3 DNA sequence: TGCAGTGCTAGAGCCCCCCGGGAGGCTTTT. It yields the protein CSARAPREAF.

V is TRBV28 and J is TRBJ1-2; possibly TRBD1 for D (5 bases). The CDR3 runs 18 residues. Deletions cut 3 bases from V and 3 bases from J, with 23 bases between. Germline CDR1 reads MDHEN; CDR2 reads SYDVKM. CDR3 region: CASSFVHTTQGHYYGYTF. In DNA, the CDR3 is TGTGCCAGCAGTTTTGTGCACACAACGCAGGGCCATTACTATGGCTACACCTTC.

This chain connects TRBV11-2 to TRBJ1-2, with D uncertain. The CDR3 sequence is 14 residues long. Germline CDR1 is SGHAT and CDR2 is FQNNGV. Trimming cost V 5 bases and J 2 bases, with 12 bases left between them. CDR3 amino acids: CASSPYGGNYGYTF. CDR3 DNA sequence: TGTGCCAGCAGCCCCTATGGAGGCAACTATGGCTACACCTTC.

The V and J genes are TRBV9 and TRBJ2-3, with 8 bases aligning to TRBD1. Germline V lookup: CDR1 SGDLS, CDR2 YYNGEE. Unmatched junction bases numbered 2, after V lost 1 base and J lost 4 bases. This CDR3 has 14 residues. CDR3 region: CASSVQGASDTQYF. CDR3 nucleotides: TGTGCCAGCAGCGTACAGGGGGCATCAGATACGCAGTATTTT.

The chain links TRBV27 to TRBJ1-4, with a possible D match to TRBD1 (5 bases). There are 14 residues in the CDR3. Between the trimmed V and J ends, which lost 3 bases and 7 bases, there was a span of 12 bases. CDR1 is MNHEY and CDR2 is SMNVEV in the germline V gene (reference sequence). CDR3 sequence reads: CASSLSRDSEKLFF. The CDR3 DNA is TGTGCCAGCAGTTTGAGCAGGGATAGTGAAAAACTGTTTTTT.

This clone was observed a handful of times. The rearrangement joins TRBV19 to TRBJ2-7, with a tentative D call TRBD1 (5 bases). The CDR3 is 13 residues long. Germline CDR1 reads LNHDA; CDR2 reads SQIVND (reference sequence). Trimming left V 8 bases short and J 3 bases short, with 14 bases between. The CDR3 sequence is CASSYTGYYEQYF. CDR3 nucleotides: TGTGCCAGTTCCTACACAGGCTACTACGAGCAGTACTTC.

The chain is built from TRBV5-1 and TRBJ1-4; 7 bases match TRBD1. V shed 4 bases and J 7 bases; nucleotides not matched to a gene: 10. This CDR3 is built from 15 residues. Germline lookup yields CDR1 SGHRS and CDR2 YFSETQ. The chain's CDR3 is CASSLQSTGFEKLFF. The DNA of the CDR3 is TGCGCCAGCAGCCTCCAATCGACAGGGTTTGAAAAACTGTTTTTT.

The chain joins TRBV19 to TRBJ2-3; D is undetermined. V lost 4 bases and J 9 bases, leaving 17 bases between the germline ends. CDR1 and CDR2 from the germline V gene are LNHDA and SQIVND (reference sequence). The CDR3 has 14 residues. The CDR3 protein is CASSTFLGARTQYF. CDR3 in DNA: TGTGCCAGTAGTACCTTTCTAGGTGCGCGAACGCAGTATTTT.

This clone was recorded only once. The rearrangement links TRBV15 to TRBJ2-7; the D is unclear. This CDR3 spans 14 amino acids. V shed 0 bases and J shed 2 bases, with 8 bases lying between them. Germline lookup yields CDR1 LNHNV and CDR2 YYDKDF (reference sequence). CDR3 sequence: CATSREAFTYEQYF. The CDR3 DNA sequence: TGTGCCACCAGCAGAGAAGCGTTTACCTACGAGCAGTACTTC.

CDR3 coding DNA: TGTGCCAGCCCTAAATCCGGGAGGTACAATGAGCAGTTCTTC. This sequence encodes CASPKSGRYNEQFF. The chain employs TRBV21-1 and TRBJ2-1; the table's D gene call, TRBD2, was not cross checked with the DNA. TRBV21-1 is termed a pseudogene. The CDR3 has 14 amino acids.

V is TRBV18 and J is TRBJ1-1; a weak D match, TRBD1 (5 bases). The CDR3 covers 15 residues. Germline V CDR1 and CDR2: KGHSH, LQKENI. Trimming took 4 bases from V and 4 from J, leaving 16 bases between them. The CDR3 sequence: CASSRETGGGTEAFF. As DNA, the CDR3 is TGTGCCAGCTCACGTGAGACGGGGGGTGGCACTGAAGCTTTCTTT.

The chain links TRBV30 to TRBJ2-1, with D maybe TRBD2 (6 bases). Trimming shortened V by 5 bases and J by 10 bases, and 27 bases separated the two germline ends. Germline loops: CDR1 GTSNPN, CDR2 SVGIG (reference sequence). This CDR3 is built from 16 residues. The chain's CDR3 is CAWEREPGLRPGEQFF. In nucleotides, the CDR3 is TGTGCCTGGGAGAGGGAGCCGGGACTTCGCCCGGGGGAGCAGTTCTTC.

The V gene is TRBV27, the J gene TRBJ2-6; D might be TRBD2 (6 bases). Germline V gene data show CDR1 as MNHEY and CDR2 as SMNVEV (reference sequence). Trimming removed 8 bases at V and 1 base at J, with 21 bases between. There are 18 residues in the CDR3. The CDR3 DNA sequence: TGTGCCAGCTCACGCCAAGGACTACGGATTTCTGGGGCCAACGTCCTGACTTTC. Translated: CASSRQGLRISGANVLTF.

This clone occurred once. The chain recombines TRBV7-2 with TRBJ1-1; D gene ambiguous. The germline gives CDR1 SGHTA, CDR2 FQGNSA. Deletions cut 3 bases from V and 1 base from J, with 6 bases between. The CDR3 runs 13 residues. The CDR3 loop is CASSFTGNTEAFF. CDR3 DNA: TGTGCCAGCAGCTTCACTGGGAACACTGAAGCTTTCTTT.

V is TRBV10-2 and J is TRBJ2-1; perhaps TRBD1 as D (5 bases). V lost 8 bases, J lost 6 bases, and 14 bases lay in between. From germline, CDR1 is WSHSY and CDR2 SAAADI. This CDR3 has 13 amino acids. This CDR3 reads CASLQRGGNEQFF. The CDR3 coding sequence is TGCGCCAGCCTTCAAAGGGGCGGCAATGAGCAGTTCTTC.

The rearrangement uses TRBV5-1 and TRBJ2-5; possible D gene TRBD1, 6 bases. The CDR3 is 15 amino acids. Between the trimmed V and J ends, which lost 5 bases and 3 bases, there was a span of 17 bases. Germline V gene sequence: CDR1 SGHRS, CDR2 YFSETQ. CDR3 sequence (DNA): TGCGCCAGCAGGGGACGCGGACAGTCCGAAGAGACCCAGTACTTC. It is translated as CASRGRGQSEETQYF.

This clone was seen only a few times. The chain uses TRBV30 and TRBJ1-4; 7 bases match TRBD1. CDR1 is GTSNPN, CDR2 SVGIG, per germline (reference sequence). The CDR3 runs to 15 residues. V lost 2 bases, J lost 5 bases, and 8 bases stayed unmatched. Here the CDR3 reads CAWSSRQGRNEKLFF. CDR3 DNA: TGTGCCTGGAGTTCTCGACAGGGTAGGAATGAAAAACTGTTTTTT.

The chain uses TRBV5-1 and TRBJ2-7; D is perhaps TRBD2 (5 bases). The germline V gene has CDR1 SGHRS and CDR2 YFSETQ. The CDR3 contains 15 residues. The ends were cut back, 0 bases at V and 3 bases at J, with 13 bases in the middle. This chain's CDR3 is CASSLVGSGNYEQYF. As DNA, the CDR3 is TGCGCCAGCAGCTTGGTGGGTTCGGGGAACTACGAGCAGTACTTC.

This chain connects TRBV28 to TRBJ2-3, with 7 bases that match TRBD2. The CDR3 length is 16 residues. In germline, CDR1 is MDHEN, CDR2 SYDVKM. J lost 2 bases, V lost 0 bases, and 5 bases had no gene match. The CDR3 region is CASSLWGAGTTDTQYF. CDR3 coding DNA: TGTGCCAGCAGTTTATGGGGAGCGGGGACCACAGATACGCAGTATTTT.

This chain connects TRBV7-8 to TRBJ1-3; D might be TRBD1 (5 bases). Germline CDR1 and CDR2: SGHVS and FQNEAQ. This CDR3 comprises 15 residues. V lost 4 bases and J lost 3, with 13 bases in between. The CDR3: CASSSGVTGGNTIYF. The CDR3, as DNA: TGTGCCAGCAGCTCGGGGGTTACAGGTGGAAACACCATATATTTT.

This chain connects TRBV19 to TRBJ2-7; 11 nucleotides agree with TRBD1. V was pared by 6 bases and J by 1 base, with 5 bases of the junction left unmatched. The CDR3 extends over 15 amino acids. CDR1 and CDR2 (germline): LNHDA, SQIVND (reference sequence). The CDR3 protein is CASSPGTGGSYEQYF. Written as DNA, the CDR3 is TGTGCCAGTAGCCCCGGGACAGGGGGTTCCTACGAGCAGTACTTC.

The chain carries TRBV30 and TRBJ1-2, with D uncertain. CDR3 length equals 13 residues. V lost 2 bases to trimming and J lost 4 bases, with 11 bases between them. The germline V gene has CDR1 GTSNPN and CDR2 SVGIG (reference sequence). The CDR3 loop reads CAWSSDAGYGYTF. The CDR3 nucleotides are TGTGCCTGGAGTTCCGACGCGGGCTATGGCTACACCTTC. The whole variable domain, filled in from reference TRBV30 and TRBJ1-2, reads SQTIHQWPATLVQPVGSPLSLECTVEGTSNPNLYWYRQAAGRGLQLLFYSVGIGQISSEVPQNLSASRPQDRQFILSSKKLLLSDSGFYLCAWSSDAGYGYTFGSGTRLTVV.

The rearrangement joins TRBV10-3 to TRBJ2-7, with 9 bases identical to TRBD1. The germline V gene has CDR1 ENHRY and CDR2 SYGVKD. J gave up 3 bases and V 7 bases, and 7 bases lay outside the gene matches. This CDR3 contains 14 residues. The CDR3 loop is CAITDPGQGYEQYF. CDR3 in DNA: TGTGCCATCACCGATCCGGGACAGGGCTACGAGCAGTACTTC.

V is TRBV5-1 and J is TRBJ1-6; D might be TRBD1 (5 bases). The CDR3 sequence is 16 residues long. V lost 2 bases, J lost 0 bases, and 9 bases lay in between. Per germline, CDR1 SGHRS and CDR2 YFSETQ. The CDR3 region is CASSLTGHSYNSPLHF. CDR3 coding DNA: TGCGCCAGCAGCTTAACAGGACACTCCTATAATTCACCCCTCCACTTT.

The rearrangement joins TRBV9 to TRBJ1-1; 8 nucleotides match TRBD1. This CDR3 region has 15 residues. Germline assignment: CDR1 SGDLS and CDR2 YYNGEE. V lost 3 bases and J lost 0; bases outside the gene matches: 4. The CDR3 sequence is CASSEGQGMNTEAFF. CDR3 nucleotides: TGTGCCAGCAGCGAAGGACAGGGCATGAACACTGAAGCTTTCTTT.

The chain recombines TRBV3-1 (or the pseudogene TRBV3-2) with TRBJ2-3; 7 nucleotides match TRBD1. Germline CDR1 reads LGHDT; CDR2 reads YNNKEL (reference sequence). The CDR3 is 14 residues long. J gave up 5 bases and V 3 bases, and 5 bases lay outside the gene matches. The CDR3 sequence: CASSQGTVQDTQYF. The CDR3 nucleotides are TGTGCCAGCAGCCAGGGGACAGTACAAGATACGCAGTATTTT.

DNA for the CDR3: TGCAGCGTTGTTGACGGGAGAGTCTACAATGAGCAGTTCTTC. This codes for CSVVDGRVYNEQFF. The genes are TRBV29-1 and TRBJ2-1, with a possible D match to TRBD2 (6 bases). The length of the CDR3 is 14 residues. Germline V CDR1 and CDR2: SQVTM, ANQGSEA. The V end lost 4 bases, the J end lost 3 bases, and 13 bases lay between the germline ends.

The V gene is TRBV19, the J gene TRBJ2-1; 8 nucleotides agree with TRBD2. Germline CDR1 reads LNHDA; CDR2 reads SQIVND (reference sequence). CDR3 size: 15 residues. V lost 4 bases and J lost 13; bases outside the gene matches: 15. The CDR3: CASSRTGRGAYSQFF. In DNA, the CDR3 is TGTGCCAGTAGTAGAACAGGGCGGGGGGCTTACTCACAGTTCTTC.